A selection of T cell receptor beta chains follows, all from one sample in a study of regulatory T cells in long-lasting Graves disease. TCRdb reprocessed the multiplex PCR reads with MiXCR, giving one entry per CDR3 protein. Among 700,000 or so distinct CDR3 sequences listed, approximately 31% were seen once. The material sequenced was peripheral blood mononuclear cells (PBMCs), taken when the disease was refractory, from a patient treated with antithyroid drugs. These receptors all stem from a female donor with Graves disease. Both conserved end residues are part of each CDR3. Fields, in order: V gene, clone size, J gene, D gene, CDR3 DNA, CDR3 protein. The D gene is left open where the match is weak. Clone size is given for some rows only: seen once, a few or many times, or a class if the clone is expanded.

v_gene: TRBV7-9; abundance: NA; j_gene: TRBJ1-1; d_gene: TRBD1; CDR3nt: TGTGCCAGCAGCTTAGTAGGACAGGGTAACGCTGAAGCTTTCTTT; CDR3aa: CASSLVGQGNAEAFF
v_gene: TRBV28; abundance: many; j_gene: TRBJ1-2; d_gene: TRBD1; CDR3nt: TGTGCCAGCACTCAACCGGACAGGGTCTATGGCTACACCTTC; CDR3aa: CASTQPDRVYGYTF
v_gene: TRBV7-2; abundance: NA; j_gene: TRBJ1-2; d_gene: NA; CDR3nt: TGTGCCAGCAGCTCCCGGGGAGGTTCTACTAACTATGGCTACACCTTC; CDR3aa: CASSSRGGSTNYGYTF
v_gene: TRBV19; abundance: few; j_gene: TRBJ1-1; d_gene: NA; CDR3nt: TGTGCCAGTACCTACTCAAGCGACCCGAACACTGAAGCTTTCTTT; CDR3aa: CASTYSSDPNTEAFF
v_gene: TRBV20-1; abundance: few; j_gene: TRBJ1-2; d_gene: NA; CDR3nt: TGCAGTGCTAGAGATACCGGGGGTGGGTATGGCTACACCTTC; CDR3aa: CSARDTGGGYGYTF
v_gene: TRBV7-2; abundance: NA; j_gene: TRBJ1-4; d_gene: NA; CDR3nt: TGTGCCAGCAGCCCCCCTAGCCCGCCTAATGAAAAACTGTTTTTT; CDR3aa: CASSPPSPPNEKLFF
v_gene: TRBV9; abundance: NA; j_gene: TRBJ2-5; d_gene: TRBD2; CDR3nt: TGTGCCAGCAGCTCCCGACTAGCGGGAGTCAAAGAGACCCAGTACTTC; CDR3aa: CASSSRLAGVKETQYF
v_gene: TRBV12-3/TRBV12-4; abundance: NA; j_gene: TRBJ2-7; d_gene: TRBD2; CDR3nt: TGTGCCAGCAGCCCAGTATCGGGGGGGCCTTTGGGCGAGCAGTACTTC; CDR3aa: CASSPVSGGPLGEQYF
v_gene: TRBV12-5; abundance: many; j_gene: TRBJ1-2; d_gene: TRBD1; CDR3nt: TGTGCTAGTGGTTTGGTACAGGGGACAACGGCCTATGGCTACACCTTC; CDR3aa: CASGLVQGTTAYGYTF
v_gene: TRBV2; abundance: few; j_gene: TRBJ2-3; d_gene: TRBD2; CDR3nt: TGTGCCAGCAGTGATATTAGCGGGAGGGATACAGATACGCAGTATTTT; CDR3aa: CASSDISGRDTDTQYF
v_gene: TRBV15; abundance: few; j_gene: TRBJ1-1; d_gene: TRBD1; CDR3nt: TGTGCCACCAGCAGAGCACGGACAGGGACAGCTTTCTTT; CDR3aa: CATSRARTGTAFF
v_gene: TRBV29-1; abundance: NA; j_gene: TRBJ1-4; d_gene: NA; CDR3nt: TGCAGCGTTGCGGGGGAAAAACTGTTTTTT; CDR3aa: CSVAGEKLFF